This T cell receptor (beta chain) was captured by sequencing in a study of cytomegalovirus exposure and HLA in healthy donors. Study-level information: Earlier sequencing of about 179 million T cells yielded about 120 million unique TCR beta sequences.

Findings and caveats of the study: One later analysis reportedly identified an Asian-associated ancestry cluster that showed fewer N-insertions than the approximately 710-donor mean. Several top significant clusters appeared, in a later analysis, to be linked to common viral pathogens. Investigators reported over 150 TCR beta chains as tied to cytomegalovirus.

This clone was seen more than once but under ten times. Its antigen is still unknown. Germline CDR1 SGHRS, CDR2 YFSETQ. The CDR3 runs to 18 residues. The junction had 11 bases not matched to a gene; V was cut back by 1 base and J by 1 base. PCR employed 60 Vbeta and 13 Jbeta primers. Here immunoSEQ multiplex PCR was the method, and the copy in TCRdb shows in-frame clones only, minus some. The sample records about 100,000 clones, 65% to 75% being singletons. Material for sequencing was PBMCs. The TCR comes from a woman in her thirties or forties in good health and CMV-seronegative. This sequence joins TRBV5-1 and TRBJ2-5, with 9 nucleotides matching TRBD2. The CDR3 loop reads CASSLWGGDSGSQETQYF. The DNA of the CDR3 is TGCGCCAGCAGCTTGTGGGGGGGAGATAGCGGGAGCCAAGAGACCCAGTACTTC.